A single sample is the source of the 3 T cell receptor beta chains below, sequenced in a study of blood T cell repertoires in COVID-19. Measured with immunoSEQ multiplex PCR; TCRdb has only the in-frame clones, and not every one. The sample lists about 98,000 clones, around 80% occurring once. Sequencing was done on a sample of peripheral blood. The source of these receptors is a man aged 55 to 70 with active or convalescent COVID-19.

A few counts support this clone. V and J are TRBV5-1 and TRBJ2-5; TRBD2 matches at 12 bases. CDR3 length: 17 residues. Germline loops: CDR1 SGHRS, CDR2 YFSETQ. The V gene end was trimmed by 3 bases and the J gene end by 5 bases; junction bases not matched to a gene: 11. CDR3 sequence (DNA): TGCGCCAGCAGCTCCCGGTTGGCTAGCGGGAGGGTGGAGACCCAGTACTTC. Protein sequence: CASSSRLASGRVETQYF.

The sample holds a few counts of this clone. The V gene is TRBV5-1, the J gene TRBJ1-5; TRBD1 aligns across 8 bases. CDR3 length: 15 residues. Losses at the gene ends were 4 bases for V and 1 base for J; bases not matched to a gene: 4. The germline gives CDR1 SGHRS, CDR2 YFSETQ. CDR3 residues: CASSPGDRSNQPQHF. The CDR3 region has the DNA TGCGCCAGCAGCCCCGGGGACAGGAGCAATCAGCCCCAGCATTTT.

This chain connects TRBV3-1 (or the pseudogene TRBV3-2) to TRBJ1-2; tentatively, D is TRBD1 (5 bases). Trimming shortened V by 3 bases and J by 0 bases, and 11 bases separated the two germline ends. Germline CDR1 is LGHDT and CDR2 is YNNKEL (reference sequence). This CDR3 is 15 amino acids long. CDR3 in amino acids: CASSQGGASNYGYTF. Here the CDR3 DNA reads TGTGCCAGCAGCCAGGGGGGAGCGTCTAACTATGGCTACACCTTC.